The T cell receptor (beta chain) described here comes from a study of cytomegalovirus exposure and HLA in healthy donors. Healthy bone marrow donors made up the donors. Germline CDR1 reads SGHRS; CDR2 reads YFSETQ. The CDR3 spans 15 residues. V dropped 0 bases and J dropped 2 bases, with 10 bases sitting between them. This PCR relied on a set of 60 Vbeta primers and 13 Jbeta primers. Method: immunoSEQ multiplex PCR; TCRdb's copy keeps in-frame clones and lacks some. The sample carries some 190,000 clones, 82% recorded once. Sequencing used PBMCs. The genes are TRBV5-1 and TRBJ2-3; D perhaps matches TRBD1 (5 bases). This receptor was identified in a man aged 35 to 55 in good health and CMV-seronegative. The CDR3 coding sequence is TGCGCCAGCAGCTTGGGACAGATCCTCACAGATACGCAGTATTTT. Protein sequence: CASSLGQILTDTQYF.